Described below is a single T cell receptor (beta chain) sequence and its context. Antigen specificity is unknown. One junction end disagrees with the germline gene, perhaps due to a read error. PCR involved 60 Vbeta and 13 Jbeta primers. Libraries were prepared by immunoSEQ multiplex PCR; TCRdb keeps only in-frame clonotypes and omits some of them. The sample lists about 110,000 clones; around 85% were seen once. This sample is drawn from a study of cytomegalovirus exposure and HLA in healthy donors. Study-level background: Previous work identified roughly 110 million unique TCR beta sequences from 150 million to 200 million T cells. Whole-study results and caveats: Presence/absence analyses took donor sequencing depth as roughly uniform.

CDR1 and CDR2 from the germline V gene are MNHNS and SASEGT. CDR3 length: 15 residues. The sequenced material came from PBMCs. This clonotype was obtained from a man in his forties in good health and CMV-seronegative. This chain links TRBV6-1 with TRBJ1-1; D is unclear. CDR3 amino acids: CASTLRAPDYTEAFF. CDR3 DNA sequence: TGTGCCAGCACCCTGAGGGCTCCCGATTACACCGAAGCTTTCTTT.